This T cell receptor beta chain originates from a study of regulatory T cells in long-lasting Graves disease (TCRdb year 2021). In terms of the full investigation: Newly diagnosed Graves' disease patients had taken antithyroid drugs for less than 3 months. Patients with persistent Graves' disease were compared with patients with newly diagnosed Graves' disease using TCR sequencing and RNA sequencing of peripheral blood. The study took place in China and was registered as a clinical trial. A total of approximately 35 samples underwent TCR sequencing: around 13 from persistent and about 20 from newly diagnosed Graves' disease patients. Paper-wide results and their limitations: TRBV28, TRBJ1-2 and TRBJ2-5 were preferentially used in persistent disease, while TRBV20-1 and TRBJ2-1 were favored in newly diagnosed disease. Patients with persistent disease shared more public clonotypes (under 3,000) than newly diagnosed patients did (more than 900). Sequencing and analysis were limited to the TCR beta chain. Compared with newly diagnosed patients, patients with persistent Graves' disease had lower TCR Shannon entropy and fewer highly expanded clones, which suggests clonal expansion. The small sample size was acknowledged by the authors as a limitation that may reduce accuracy. Peripheral blood alone was examined, since thyroid tissue, which constituted the primary lesion, could not be accessed.

As concerns this clonotype: What antigen it recognizes has not been identified. Base qualities are not provided; no much larger clone lies one nucleotide away.

This specimen's time point label, per the study, means: newly diagnosed GD, antithyroid drugs for less than 3 months. For both TCR sequencing and RNA sequencing, RNA was extracted from PBMCs using TRIzol. The diagnosis of Graves' disease was made according to American Thyroid Association guidelines. The patients came from an endocrinology department in Xi'an, China. Each patient gave around 9 milliliters of peripheral blood, collected in an EDTA anticoagulant tube. PBMCs were isolated by Ficoll Paque Plus density gradient separation without further T cell sorting. An Agilent 2100 Bioanalyzer and agarose gel were used to check RNA quality, while a NanoDrop 2000 measured RNA concentration. Library prep was done by multiplex PCR. Sequencing was carried out with an Illumina HiSeq 4000. TCR beta libraries were built with iRepertoire HTBI primers and Arm-PCR amplification of CDR3 regions. PCR products were gel purified before sequencing. The study's own analysis went as follows. Gene usage analysis of CDR3 amino acid clonotypes relied on the approximately 60 TRBV and 15 or so TRBJ segments identified across samples. Filtered high-quality paired reads were merged into contigs using COPE and FqMerger. BLAST was used to align contigs to IMGT TRBV, TRBD and TRBJ reference genes, and CDR3 was defined according to IMGT. Any clonotype with a frequency above 0.1% was counted as a highly expanded clone. Repertoire diversity was measured by Shannon entropy, and V-J evenness by the Gini coefficient. Clonotypes shared by more than one individual were considered public. TCRdb itself trimmed the public reads at Q25 with fastp, ran MiXCR and retained productive beta chains. Merged by CDR3 protein, the rows form single entries marked with the most common genes and DNA. The V and J calls here are based on TCRdb, not the publication. This sample has 250,000 or so distinct CDR3 sequences in its table, and 20% to 25% of those were observed once. The ten largest account for approximately 13% of the sample.

Clipping removes 5 bases from V and 0 bases from J, with 3 as the unmatched junction base count. The cysteine opens and the phenylalanine closes a CDR3 of 15 amino acids. Only the CDR3 portion is preserved as DNA: 45 bases, with reading frame beginning at the first base. Looking up the germline V gene (reference sequence) yields CDR1 LNHDA and CDR2 SQIVND. Recombination joined TRBV19 with TRBJ1-3; the junction holds 8 bases that match TRBD1. The specimen comprised peripheral blood mononuclear cells (PBMCs), sampled at new diagnosis, from a patient treated with antithyroid drugs. The receptor comes from a female donor with Graves disease. The bases are TGTGCCAGTAGTCGACAGGGGAGCTCTGGAAACACCATATATTTT. Its protein product is CASSRQGSSGNTIYF.